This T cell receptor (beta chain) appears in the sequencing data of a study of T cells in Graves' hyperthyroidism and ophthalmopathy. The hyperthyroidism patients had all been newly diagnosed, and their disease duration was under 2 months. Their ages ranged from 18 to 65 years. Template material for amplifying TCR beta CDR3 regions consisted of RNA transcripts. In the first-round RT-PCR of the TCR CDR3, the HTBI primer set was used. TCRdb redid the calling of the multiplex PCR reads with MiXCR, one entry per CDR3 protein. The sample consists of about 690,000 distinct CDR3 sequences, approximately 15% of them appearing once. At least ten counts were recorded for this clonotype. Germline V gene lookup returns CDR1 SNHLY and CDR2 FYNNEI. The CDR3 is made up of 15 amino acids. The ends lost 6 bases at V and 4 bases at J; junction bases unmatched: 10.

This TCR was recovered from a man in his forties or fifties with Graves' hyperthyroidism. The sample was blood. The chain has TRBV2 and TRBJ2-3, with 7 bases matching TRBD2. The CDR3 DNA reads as TGTGCCAGCAGGGCAGGGAGGGCACAGGCAGATACGCAGTATTTT. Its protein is CASRAGRAQADTQYF.